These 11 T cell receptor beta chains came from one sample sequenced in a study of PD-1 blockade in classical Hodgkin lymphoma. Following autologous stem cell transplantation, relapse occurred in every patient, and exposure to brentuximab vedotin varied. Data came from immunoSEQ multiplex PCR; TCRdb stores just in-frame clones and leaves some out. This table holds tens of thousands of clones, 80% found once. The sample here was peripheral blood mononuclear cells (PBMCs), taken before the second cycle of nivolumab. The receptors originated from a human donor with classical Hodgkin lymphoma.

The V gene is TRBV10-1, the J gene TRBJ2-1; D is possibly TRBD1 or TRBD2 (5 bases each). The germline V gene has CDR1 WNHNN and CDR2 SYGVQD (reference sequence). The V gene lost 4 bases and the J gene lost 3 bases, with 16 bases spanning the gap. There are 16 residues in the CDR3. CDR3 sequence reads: CASSAGTLLSYNEQFF. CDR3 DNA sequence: TGCGCCAGCAGTGCGGGGACCCTACTCAGCTACAATGAGCAGTTCTTC.

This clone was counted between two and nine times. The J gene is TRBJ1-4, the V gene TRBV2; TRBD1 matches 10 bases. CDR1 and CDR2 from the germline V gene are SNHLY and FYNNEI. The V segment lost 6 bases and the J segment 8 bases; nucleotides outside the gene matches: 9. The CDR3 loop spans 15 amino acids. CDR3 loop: CASSPGGDRGEKLFF. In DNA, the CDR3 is TGTGCCAGCAGCCCGGGGGGGGACAGGGGCGAAAAACTGTTTTTT. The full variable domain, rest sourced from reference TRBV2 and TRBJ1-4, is EPEVTQTPSHQVTQMGQEVILRCVPISNHLYFYWYRQILGQKVEFLVSFYNNEISEKSEIFDDQFSVERPDGSNFTLKIRSTKLEDSAMYFCASSPGGDRGEKLFFGSGTQLSVL.

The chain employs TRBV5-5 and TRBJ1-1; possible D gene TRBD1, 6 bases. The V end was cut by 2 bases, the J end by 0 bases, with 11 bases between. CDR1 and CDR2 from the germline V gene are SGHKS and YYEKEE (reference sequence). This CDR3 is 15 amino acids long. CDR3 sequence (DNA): TGTGCCAGCAGCTTTGGGGGCGCTTTGAACACTGAAGCTTTCTTT. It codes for CASSFGGALNTEAFF.

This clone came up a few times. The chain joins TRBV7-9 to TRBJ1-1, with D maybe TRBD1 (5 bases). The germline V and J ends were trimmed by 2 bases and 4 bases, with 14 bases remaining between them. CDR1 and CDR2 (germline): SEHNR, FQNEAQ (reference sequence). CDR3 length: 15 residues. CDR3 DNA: TGTGCCAGCAGCTTAAAACTAATGGGGGGCACTGAAGCTTTCTTT. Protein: CASSLKLMGGTEAFF.

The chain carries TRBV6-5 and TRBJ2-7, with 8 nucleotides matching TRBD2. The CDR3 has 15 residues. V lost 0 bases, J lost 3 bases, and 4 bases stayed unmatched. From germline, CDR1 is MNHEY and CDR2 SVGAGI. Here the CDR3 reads CASSYSMAGGYEQYF. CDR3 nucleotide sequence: TGTGCCAGCAGTTACTCTATGGCGGGAGGCTACGAGCAGTACTTC.

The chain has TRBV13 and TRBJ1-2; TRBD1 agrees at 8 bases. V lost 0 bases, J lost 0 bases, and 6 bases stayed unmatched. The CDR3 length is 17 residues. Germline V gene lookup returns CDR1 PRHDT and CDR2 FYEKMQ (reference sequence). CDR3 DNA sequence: TGTGCCAGCAGCTTAGGCTTACAGGGGGGTACTAACTATGGCTACACCTTC. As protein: CASSLGLQGGTNYGYTF.

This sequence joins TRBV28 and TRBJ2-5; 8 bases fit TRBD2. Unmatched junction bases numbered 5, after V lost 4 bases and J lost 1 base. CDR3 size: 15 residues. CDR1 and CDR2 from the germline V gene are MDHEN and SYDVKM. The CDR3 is CASSSGGGPQETQYF. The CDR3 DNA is TGTGCCAGCAGTTCGGGGGGGGGCCCCCAAGAGACCCAGTACTTC.

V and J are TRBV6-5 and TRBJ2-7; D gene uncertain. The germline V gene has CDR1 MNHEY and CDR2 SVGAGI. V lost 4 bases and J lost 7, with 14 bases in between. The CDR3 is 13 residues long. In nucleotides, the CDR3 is TGTGCCAGCAGTTCTAGTACGGGTAGGGAGCAGTACTTC. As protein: CASSSSTGREQYF.

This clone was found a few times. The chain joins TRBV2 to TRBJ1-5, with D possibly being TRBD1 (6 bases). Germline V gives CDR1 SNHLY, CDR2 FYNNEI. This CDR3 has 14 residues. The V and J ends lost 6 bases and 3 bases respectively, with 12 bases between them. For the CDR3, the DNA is TGTGCCAGCAGCACCCAGGGGTCCAATCAGCCCCAGCATTTT. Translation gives CASSTQGSNQPQHF.

The CDR3 region is CASSWDRGYEQFF. Here the CDR3 DNA reads TGTGCCAGCAGTTGGGACAGGGGATATGAGCAGTTCTTC. The chain combines TRBV7-8 with TRBJ2-1, with 10 bases that match TRBD1. The CDR3 covers 13 residues. V was clipped by 6 bases and J by 8 bases; unmatched bases: 4. Per the germline V gene, CDR1 is SGHVS and CDR2 is FQNEAQ.

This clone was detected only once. The CDR3 loop reads CASSITSQVPQETQYF. The CDR3 nucleotides are TGTGCCAGTAGCATAACCTCCCAGGTCCCCCAAGAGACCCAGTACTTC. The rearrangement joins TRBV19 to TRBJ2-5; D call uncertain. CDR1 is LNHDA, CDR2 SQIVND, per germline (reference sequence). V was pared by 6 bases and J by 1 base, with 18 bases between. This CDR3 contains 16 residues.